This TCR beta chain was captured in a study of T-cell reconstitution after alpha-beta-depleted transplantation in children. Study outcomes and limitations: Several hundred rapidly expanded clones from non-depleted graft cells reportedly supplied alpha-beta T cells about two months post-transplant.

Preparation of the TCRbeta library used unique molecular identifiers. TCRdb called the PCR reads again in MiXCR, with one record for every CDR3 protein. The sample has around 450,000 distinct CDR3 sequences; about 10% are singletons. V gave up 8 bases and J gave up 0 bases, with 14 bases separating them. This CDR3 is built from 15 residues. This clonotype was found many times. Antigen specificity is unknown. The sequences come from PBMCs, collected before TCRalphabeta/CD19-depleted stem cell transplant. This TCR was recovered from a child between 2 and 9 years old with inherited bone marrow failure, due to receive a stem cell transplant. The J gene is TRBJ2-1, the V gene TRBV12-3 or TRBV12-4; no clear D. DNA of the CDR3: TGTGCCAGCCTTCTGACGCCTAGCTCCTACAATGAGCAGTTCTTC. This gives the protein CASLLTPSSYNEQFF.